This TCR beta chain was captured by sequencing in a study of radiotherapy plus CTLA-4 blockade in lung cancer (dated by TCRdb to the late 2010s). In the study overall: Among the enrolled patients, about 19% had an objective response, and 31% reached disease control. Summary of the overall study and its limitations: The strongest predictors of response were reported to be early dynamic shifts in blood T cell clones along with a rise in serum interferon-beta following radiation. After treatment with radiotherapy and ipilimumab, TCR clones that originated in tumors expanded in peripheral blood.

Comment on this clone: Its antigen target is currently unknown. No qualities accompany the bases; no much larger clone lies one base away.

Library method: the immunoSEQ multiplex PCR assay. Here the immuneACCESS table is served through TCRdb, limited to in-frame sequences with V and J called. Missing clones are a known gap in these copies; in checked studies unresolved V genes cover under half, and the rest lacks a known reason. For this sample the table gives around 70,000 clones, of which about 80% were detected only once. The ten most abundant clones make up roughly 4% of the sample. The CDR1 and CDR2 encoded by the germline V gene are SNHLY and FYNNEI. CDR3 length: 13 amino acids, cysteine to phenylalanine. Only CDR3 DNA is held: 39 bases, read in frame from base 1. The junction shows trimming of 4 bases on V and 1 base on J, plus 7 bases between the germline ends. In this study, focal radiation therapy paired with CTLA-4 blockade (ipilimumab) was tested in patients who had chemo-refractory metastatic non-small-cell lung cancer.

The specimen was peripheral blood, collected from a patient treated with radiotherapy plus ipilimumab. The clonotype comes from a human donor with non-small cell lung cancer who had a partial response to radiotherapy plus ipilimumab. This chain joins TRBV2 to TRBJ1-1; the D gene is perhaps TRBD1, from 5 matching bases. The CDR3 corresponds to CASSGQQNTEAFF. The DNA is TGTGCCAGCAGTGGACAGCAGAACACTGAAGCTTTCTTT.